The 23 T cell receptor beta chains given below trace back to one sample, sequenced in a study of shared clonotypes between healthy human individuals. The table came from immunoSEQ multiplex PCR; TCRdb's copy has only in-frame clones and leaves some out. The sample contains 330,000 or so clones, approximately 79% of which appear only once. Sequencing used memory CD4+ T cells sorted from blood. Sample subset: CD45RA-negative fraction. The receptors were sampled from a young man in good health.

This clone was counted only a few times. The chain carries TRBV6-1 and TRBJ2-2, with 7 bases matching TRBD1. Germline V gives CDR1 MNHNS, CDR2 SASEGT. This CDR3 spans 20 amino acids. V lost 1 base and J lost 0; bases outside the gene matches: 14. CDR3: CASSEEVGQLFVSNTGELFF. The CDR3 coding sequence is TGTGCCAGCAGTGAAGAAGTGGGACAGCTATTCGTCTCGAACACCGGGGAGCTGTTTTTT.

This clone has just a few counts. One end of the junction is discordant with germline, which a read error may explain. This rearrangement joins TRBV2 to TRBJ1-1, with 10 bases fitting TRBD1. The germline CDR1 and CDR2 sequences are SNHLY and FYNNEI. CDR3 length: 15 residues. The CDR3 DNA follows: TGTGCCAGCAGGGAAGGACAGGGGGGATACACTGAAGCTTTCTTT. Translating it yields CASREGQGGYTEAFF.

This clone was observed once. This sequence joins TRBV19 and TRBJ2-5; D is unresolved. This CDR3 region has 13 residues. V was shortened by 3 bases and J by 5 bases, with 10 bases between the two germline ends. Per the germline V gene, CDR1 is LNHDA and CDR2 is SQIVND (reference sequence). This CDR3 is CASSISVRETQYF. Here the CDR3 DNA reads TGTGCCAGTAGTATTTCGGTTAGGGAGACCCAGTACTTC.

The chain recombines TRBV7-6 with TRBJ2-7; no definite D call. Deletions cut 4 bases from V and 5 bases from J, with 15 bases between. The CDR3 sequence is 14 residues long. Germline CDR1 is SGHVS and CDR2 is FNYEAQ. As DNA, the CDR3 is TGTGCCAGCAGCTCCTGGGGTGCTGCCCACGAGCAGTACTTC. Translation: CASSSWGAAHEQYF.

The chain couples TRBV4-1 to TRBJ1-2, with 7 bases lining up with TRBD1. J gave up 3 bases and V 4 bases, and 5 bases lay outside the gene matches. CDR1 is MGHRA, CDR2 YSYEKL, per germline. The CDR3 contains 14 residues. The CDR3 coding sequence is TGCGCCAGCAGCCGACAGGGATGGGACTATGGCTACACCTTC. Encoded protein: CASSRQGWDYGYTF.

The chain couples TRBV29-1 to TRBJ2-7; 8 nucleotides align to TRBD2. The CDR3 sequence is 12 residues long. J gave up 6 bases and V 4 bases, and 5 bases lay outside the gene matches. Germline values: CDR1 SQVTM, CDR2 ANQGSEA. The CDR3 sequence: CSVVTSVREQYF. The CDR3 region has the DNA TGCAGCGTTGTGACTAGCGTTCGCGAGCAGTACTTC.

The chain combines TRBV15 with TRBJ1-5, with 12 bases identical to TRBD1. J was trimmed by 7 bases and V by 0 bases; bases with no gene match: 10. The CDR3 totals 18 residues. CDR1 and CDR2 (germline): LNHNV, YYDKDF (reference sequence). The CDR3 region has the DNA TGTGCCACCAGCAGAGAACTCCTTGGGACAGGGGGCGTCCAGCCCCAGCATTTT. This encodes CATSRELLGTGGVQPQHF.

The chain recombines TRBV29-1 with TRBJ1-1; 8 positions match TRBD1. V was pared by 7 bases and J by 6 bases, with 16 bases of the junction left unmatched. The CDR3 extends over 15 amino acids. Germline CDR1 and CDR2: SQVTM and ANQGSEA. The CDR3 DNA reads TGCAGCGCTCTAGGGATGGACAGGGTAGTTGCTGAAGCTTTCTTT. The encoded protein is CSALGMDRVVAEAFF.

The rearrangement links TRBV10-3 to TRBJ1-4, with 7 bases fitting TRBD1. The CDR3 spans 15 residues. The germline CDR1 and CDR2 sequences are ENHRY and SYGVKD. Trimming at V came to 6 bases and at J to 7 bases, leaving 11 bases not matched to a gene. CDR3 nucleotides: TGTGCCATCAGCTACACCGGGACAGTGGGTGAAAAACTGTTTTTT. Translating gives CAISYTGTVGEKLFF.

This clone was counted at least ten times. V is TRBV11-3 and J is TRBJ2-2; D is ambiguous. From germline, CDR1 is SGHNT and CDR2 YENEEA. This CDR3 spans 14 amino acids. The ends were cut back, 1 base at V and 4 bases at J, with 7 bases in the middle. The DNA of the CDR3 is TGTGCCAGCAGCTTAGTAACAGCCACCGGGGAGCTGTTTTTT. The encoded protein is CASSLVTATGELFF.

V is TRBV9 and J is TRBJ1-1, with a weak D call TRBD1 (6 bases). The germline V gene encodes CDR1 SGDLS and CDR2 YYNGEE. CDR3 size: 14 residues. Trimming cost V 4 bases and J 0 bases, with 10 bases left between them. The CDR3 protein is CASSPQGLNTEAFF. The DNA of the CDR3 is TGTGCCAGCAGCCCTCAGGGGTTGAACACTGAAGCTTTCTTT.

Here the CDR3 DNA reads TGTGCCAGCAGCGGGACAGGCGCCCGGGGGGAGACCCAGTACTTC. This gives the protein CASSGTGARGETQYF. The chain employs TRBV5-4 and TRBJ2-5; 8 positions match TRBD1. CDR1 is SGHNT and CDR2 is YYREEE in the germline V gene (reference sequence). V was clipped by 4 bases and J by 5 bases; unmatched bases: 10. This CDR3 region has 15 residues.

The chain combines TRBV29-1 with TRBJ2-3; 7 bases agree with TRBD2. The CDR3 runs 16 residues. The V and J ends lost 4 bases and 0 bases, in that order; junction bases with no gene match: 10. CDR1 is SQVTM, CDR2 ANQGSEA, per germline. CDR3 DNA sequence: TGCAGCGTTGGAGGGTCGGGGGGTATCAGCACAGATACGCAGTATTTT. It translates to CSVGGSGGISTDTQYF.

V gene TRBV6-1 combines with J gene TRBJ2-7; 10 nucleotides line up with TRBD2. V lost 6 bases to trimming and J lost 2 bases; unmatched junction nucleotides: 7. This CDR3 is 15 amino acids long. Germline CDR1 is MNHNS and CDR2 is SASEGT. Here the CDR3 DNA reads TGTGCCAGCAGCGGACTAGCGGCCCCCACCTACGAGCAGTACTTC. It yields the protein CASSGLAAPTYEQYF.

The genes are TRBV5-4 and TRBJ2-3; D might be TRBD2 (6 bases). Between the trimmed V and J ends, which lost 1 base and 1 base, there was a span of 10 bases. Germline V gene sequence: CDR1 SGHNT, CDR2 YYREEE (reference sequence). The CDR3 loop spans 15 amino acids. CDR3 in DNA: TGTGCCAGCAGCTTGTATGCTAGCGGCACAGATACGCAGTATTTT. Its protein product is CASSLYASGTDTQYF.

The V and J genes are TRBV7-2 and TRBJ2-5, with D possibly being TRBD1 (6 bases). The germline V gene encodes CDR1 SGHTA and CDR2 FQGNSA. Trimming took 1 base from V and 3 from J, leaving 12 bases between them. The CDR3 is 15 amino acids. For the CDR3, the DNA is TGTGCCAGCAGCTTAGGACAGGTTTGGGAAGAGACCCAGTACTTC. Protein: CASSLGQVWEETQYF. Full variable domain (outside the CDR3, taken from reference TRBV7-2 and TRBJ2-5): GAGVSQSPSNKVTEKGKDVELRCDPISGHTALYWYRQSLGQGLEFLIYFQGNSAPDKSGLPSDRFSAERTGGSVSTLTIQRTQQEDSAVYLCASSLGQVWEETQYFGPGTRLLVL.

This sequence joins TRBV7-6 and TRBJ2-5, with TRBD1 as a possible D gene (6 bases). With 2 bases removed from V and 4 bases from J, the gap between germline ends came to 8 bases. This CDR3 region has 13 residues. The V gene's germline CDR1 is SGHVS and CDR2 FNYEAQ. The CDR3 DNA reads TGTGCCAGCAGCTTAATAGGGGGAGAGACCCAGTACTTC. It translates to CASSLIGGETQYF.

V is TRBV6-5 and J is TRBJ1-5; 7 bases line up with TRBD1. CDR1 is MNHEY and CDR2 is SVGAGI in the germline V gene. CDR3 length equals 15 residues. Germline trimming cut 7 bases from V and 2 bases from J; bases unmatched to any gene: 8. This CDR3 is CASKTTGTGNQPQHF. In DNA, the CDR3 is TGTGCCAGCAAAACGACAGGGACGGGCAATCAGCCCCAGCATTTT.

The rearrangement uses TRBV5-1 and TRBJ2-7, with TRBD1 matching over 8 bases. Germline values: CDR1 SGHRS, CDR2 YFSETQ. V shed 2 bases and J 6 bases; nucleotides not matched to a gene: 7. The CDR3 has 14 amino acids. CDR3 sequence reads: CASSFRTGTAEQYF. CDR3 nucleotides: TGCGCCAGCAGCTTTCGGACAGGGACAGCCGAGCAGTACTTC. Looking up the rest from reference TRBV5-1 and TRBJ2-7 gives the full variable domain: KAGVTQTPRYLIKTRGQQVTLSCSPISGHRSVSWYQQTPGQGLQFLFEYFSETQRNKGNFPGRFSGRQFSNSRSEMNVSTLELGDSALYLCASSFRTGTAEQYFGPGTRLTVT.

This chain links TRBV10-1 with TRBJ2-7; D gene unclear. CDR1 WNHNN and CDR2 SYGVQD come from the germline V gene (reference sequence). The CDR3 has 11 residues. Trimming stripped 0 bases from V and 7 bases from J, with 4 bases between. The CDR3 DNA is TGCGCCAGCAGTGAGTCGGGTGAGCAGTACTTC. As protein: CASSESGEQYF.

The genes are TRBV12-5 and TRBJ2-1, with 11 bases fitting TRBD2. With V trimmed by 1 base and J by 9 bases, 2 bases remained unmatched. Germline CDR1 LGHNT, CDR2 FRNRAP. The length of the CDR3 is 14 residues. The CDR3 nucleotides read TGTGCTAGTGGTTTGGAAGGGACTAGCGGTGAGCAGTTCTTC. Protein: CASGLEGTSGEQFF.

The V and J genes are TRBV5-5 and TRBJ2-5; D gene uncertain. The J call may be in error: the DNA end matches TRBJ2-7 better. CDR1 and CDR2 from the germline V gene are SGHKS and YYEKEE (reference sequence). The CDR3 sequence is 14 residues long. CDR3 coding DNA: TGTGCCAGCAGCTTACCCACAAAGAGCTACGAGCAGTACTTC. Residues: CASSLPTKSYEQYF.

Worth noting for this clone: The junction departs from germline at one end; a sequencing error may be responsible. The J gene is TRBJ2-5, the V gene TRBV18; D may be TRBD2 (5 bases). Germline V lookup: CDR1 KGHSH, CDR2 LQKENI. The CDR3 consists of 15 residues. DNA for the CDR3: TGTGCCAGCTCACCGGTGCAAGGACTTCAAGGGACCCAGTACTTC. Residues: CASSPVQGLQGTQYF.